Below are 17 T cell receptor beta chains sequenced from a single sample in a study of OX40 agonist ivuxolimab in advanced cancers. Using immunoSEQ multiplex PCR, the repertoire was profiled, and TCRdb retains in-frame clones only, with some absent. The sample has about 82,000 clones; 83% are singletons. Source: CD4+ or CD8+ T cells sorted from blood, taken in a trial of the OX40 agonist ivuxolimab. The receptors shown here come from an adult with an advanced solid tumor such as melanoma, head and neck, liver or kidney cancer.

V usage is TRBV30 and J usage is TRBJ1-2, with D perhaps TRBD1 (6 bases). The V end lost 3 bases, the J end lost 0 bases, and 11 bases lay between the germline ends. The CDR3 is 14 residues long. Germline V gene lookup returns CDR1 GTSNPN and CDR2 SVGIG (reference sequence). The CDR3: CAWSWGAANYGYTF. Written as DNA, the CDR3 is TGTGCCTGGAGCTGGGGGGCCGCTAACTATGGCTACACCTTC.

This clone was picked up a small number of times. The chain links TRBV9 to TRBJ2-5; a possible D gene is TRBD2 (7 bases). The germline CDR1 and CDR2 sequences are SGDLS and YYNGEE. The CDR3 runs to 14 residues. The V and J ends lost 6 bases and 3 bases respectively, with 15 bases between them. The CDR3 bases are TGTGCCAGCACCCTTGGGGGGGCGGAAGAGACCCAGTACTTC. Encoded protein: CASTLGGAEETQYF.

J is TRBJ2-3 and V is TRBV7-8; D is tentatively TRBD1 or TRBD2 (5 bases each). Germline CDR1 reads SGHVS; CDR2 reads FQNEAQ. The CDR3 has 18 residues. V gave up 6 bases and J gave up 6 bases, with 28 bases separating them. The CDR3 loop reads CASRPTGTKGLVWDTQYF. Written as DNA, the CDR3 is TGTGCCAGCAGACCCACCGGGACGAAGGGATTGGTTTGGGATACGCAGTATTTT.

V usage is TRBV6-6 and J usage is TRBJ2-5; D is ambiguous. The J call may not be correct, given that the DNA end is closer to TRBJ2-7. This CDR3 is built from 12 residues. The V gene's germline CDR1 is MNHNY and CDR2 SVGAGI (reference sequence). CDR3 sequence (DNA): TGTGCCAGCAGCTTAAGTGGTTACGAGCAGTACTTC. It translates to CASSLSGYEQYF.

V gene TRBV5-1 combines with J gene TRBJ2-3, with TRBD1 matching 11 bases. Germline CDR1 reads SGHRS; CDR2 reads YFSETQ. This CDR3 region has 15 residues. V lost 4 bases and J lost 5; bases outside the gene matches: 6. The CDR3 bases are TGCGCCAGCAGCGCCGGGACAGGGGGAAGAGATACGCAGTATTTT. It translates to CASSAGTGGRDTQYF.

The chain carries TRBV6-5 and TRBJ2-1; 7 bases are a match to TRBD2. The CDR3 covers 14 residues. V shed 4 bases, J shed 7 bases, and the junction held 7 bases outside the gene matches. Germline lookup yields CDR1 MNHEY and CDR2 SVGAGI. The CDR3 loop reads CASSSGTMRNEQFF. The CDR3 bases are TGTGCCAGCAGTTCCGGGACTATGAGAAATGAGCAGTTCTTC.

The gene calls are TRBV6-1 and TRBJ1-2, with TRBD1 as a possible D gene (5 bases). V dropped 4 bases and J dropped 6 bases, with 21 bases sitting between them. This CDR3 region has 16 residues. The germline CDR1 and CDR2 sequences are MNHNS and SASEGT. CDR3 bases: TGTGCCAGCAGTGGGGCCCCCGGGACTGGCAAGGATGGCTACACCTTC. It codes for CASSGAPGTGKDGYTF.

The chain employs TRBV7-2 and TRBJ1-4, with 7 nucleotides matching TRBD1. CDR1 is SGHTA and CDR2 is FQGNSA in the germline V gene. The V gene end was trimmed by 6 bases and the J gene end by 6 bases; junction bases not matched to a gene: 7. The CDR3 has 14 residues. The CDR3 coding sequence is TGTGCCAGCAGTTCTAGACAGGGAGATGAAAAACTGTTTTTT. It translates to CASSSRQGDEKLFF.

The chain combines TRBV18 with TRBJ2-7; D assignment may be TRBD1 or TRBD2 (5 bases each). V was clipped by 3 bases and J by 12 bases, with 12 bases between them. Germline V gene data show CDR1 as KGHSH and CDR2 as LQKENI. This CDR3 has 11 amino acids. For the CDR3, the DNA is TGTGCCAGCTCACCGGCCGGGGCCTTGTACTTC. It translates to CASSPAGALYF.

The V call is TRBV19, the J call TRBJ1-5; D possibly corresponds to TRBD1 (5 bases). Germline values: CDR1 LNHDA, CDR2 SQIVND (reference sequence). The CDR3 sequence is 17 residues long. Trimming stripped 7 bases from V and 3 bases from J, with 22 bases between. CDR3 protein: CASTNNGGRGVNQPQHF. Written as DNA, the CDR3 is TGTGCCAGTACTAATAACGGGGGTAGGGGTGTCAATCAGCCCCAGCATTTT.

The chain has TRBV27 and TRBJ2-7; D ambiguous. Deletions cut 3 bases from V and 0 bases from J, with 6 bases between. The V gene's germline CDR1 is MNHEY and CDR2 SMNVEV (reference sequence). The CDR3 length is 13 residues. The CDR3 DNA follows: TGTGCCAGCAGTTTCCCGAACTCCTACGAGCAGTACTTC. This sequence encodes CASSFPNSYEQYF.

The CDR3 loop is CASSETRDRTHF. The CDR3 DNA follows: TGTGCCAGCAGTGAAACCCGGGACAGGACGCATTTT. The gene calls are TRBV2 and TRBJ1-5, with 8 positions matching TRBD1. CDR3 size: 12 residues. With 2 bases clipped from V and 15 bases from J, the junction kept 6 bases outside the gene matches. Germline values: CDR1 SNHLY, CDR2 FYNNEI.

This chain joins TRBV5-1 and TRBJ1-6; D gene ambiguous. Germline V lookup: CDR1 SGHRS, CDR2 YFSETQ. V was clipped by 6 bases and J by 5 bases, with 12 bases between them. CDR3 length: 14 residues. DNA for the CDR3: TGCGCCAGCACTAACGCTCTTGATAATTCACCCCTCCACTTT. Protein: CASTNALDNSPLHF.

CDR3 protein: CASSQDLRGGQGTEAFF. As DNA, the CDR3 is TGCGCCAGCAGCCAAGATCTTAGGGGGGGGCAAGGCACTGAAGCTTTCTTT. V usage is TRBV4-3 and J usage is TRBJ1-1; perhaps TRBD1 as D (6 bases). Germline assignment: CDR1 LGHNA and CDR2 YSLEER. The CDR3 is 17 amino acids. V lost 0 bases, J lost 4 bases, and 18 bases lay in between.

This chain connects TRBV11-2 to TRBJ2-1; no clear D. Germline V gene lookup returns CDR1 SGHAT and CDR2 FQNNGV. The CDR3 is made up of 11 amino acids. The V gene lost 1 base and the J gene lost 9 bases, with 4 bases spanning the gap. Here the CDR3 reads CASSLVSEQFF. Here the CDR3 DNA reads TGTGCCAGCAGCTTAGTCAGTGAGCAGTTCTTC.

The V call is TRBV7-9, the J call TRBJ2-7; D may be TRBD1 (6 bases). The CDR3 runs to 14 residues. Germline V CDR1 and CDR2: SEHNR, FQNEAQ (reference sequence). Deletions cut 3 bases from V and 0 bases from J, with 9 bases between. CDR3 sequence reads: CASSFQGSSYEQYF. DNA of the CDR3: TGTGCCAGCAGCTTCCAGGGGAGCTCCTACGAGCAGTACTTC.

V gene TRBV30 combines with J gene TRBJ1-2; D call uncertain. The CDR3 extends over 12 amino acids. Trimming shortened V by 8 bases and J by 2 bases, and 12 bases separated the two germline ends. Germline CDR1 is GTSNPN and CDR2 is SVGIG (reference sequence). CDR3 sequence reads: CAGGFSNYGYTF. The CDR3 DNA reads TGTGCCGGTGGGTTCTCAAACTATGGCTACACCTTC.